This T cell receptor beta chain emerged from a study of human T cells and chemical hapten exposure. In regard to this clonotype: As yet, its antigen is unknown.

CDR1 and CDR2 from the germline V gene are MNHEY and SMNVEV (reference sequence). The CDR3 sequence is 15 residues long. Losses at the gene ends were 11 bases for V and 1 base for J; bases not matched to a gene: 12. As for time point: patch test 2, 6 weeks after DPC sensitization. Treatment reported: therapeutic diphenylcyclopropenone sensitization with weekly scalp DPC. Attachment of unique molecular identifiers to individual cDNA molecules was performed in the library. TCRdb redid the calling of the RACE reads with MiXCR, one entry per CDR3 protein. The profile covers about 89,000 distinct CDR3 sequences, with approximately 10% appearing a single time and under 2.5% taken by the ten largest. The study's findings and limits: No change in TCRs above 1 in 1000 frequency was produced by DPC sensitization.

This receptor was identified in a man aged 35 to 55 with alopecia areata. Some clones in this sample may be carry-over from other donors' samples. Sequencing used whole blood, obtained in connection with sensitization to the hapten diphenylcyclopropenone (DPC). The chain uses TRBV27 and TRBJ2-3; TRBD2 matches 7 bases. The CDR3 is CACRGVGVGTDTQYF. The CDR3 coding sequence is TGTGCCTGCCGGGGGGTCGGGGTTGGCACAGATACGCAGTATTTT.